This is a list of T cell receptor delta chains from one sample in a study of gamma-delta T cells after stem cell transplantation. TCRdb fed the RT-PCR reads to CATT. The sample lists around 5,700 delta-chain clones, approximately 1.8% occurring once. The sequencing input was gamma-delta T cells. Every receptor here comes from a human donor. It is not recorded whose cells these are; they may come from a transplant donor. Each CDR3 is given with its conserved first and last residue. Each record gives: J gene, V gene, CDR3 protein.

>TRDJ1|TRDV2
CACDHILGDTGPDKLIF
>TRDJ1|TRDV2
CACDLLGDTPKGSDKLIF
>TRDJ1|TRDV2
CACDNLGEPYTDKLIF
>TRDJ1|TRDV2
CACDNLLGDRYTDKLIF
>TRDJ1|TRDV2
CACDRLGVPTDKLIF
>TRDJ1|TRDV2
CACDGILGDPHTVTDKLIF
>TRDJ1|TRDV2
CACDPLEGPYTDKLIF
>TRDJ1|TRDV2
CACDKLGDLKYDKLIF
>TRDJ1|TRDV2
CACDTLENTDKLIF
>TRDJ1|TRDV2
CACDLIGTGGYETYTDKLIF
>TRDJ1|TRDV2
CACDTWTTDKLIF